The rows below give T cell receptor beta chains drawn from one sample of a study of vaccination and CD4 T cells after COVID-19. Their antigens remain unidentified. TCRdb itself ran the PCR reads through MiXCR, one entry per CDR3 protein. The repertoire holds 10,000 or so distinct CDR3 sequences, with approximately 59% as singletons. The sample was CD4+ T cells from blood, cultured in vitro. These receptors were taken from a human donor who had recovered from COVID-19. Both conserved end residues are part of each CDR3. The D gene is left open where the match is weak. Only part of the rows carry a size: once, few, many, or a class if the clone is expanded.

TRBJ2-3,TRBV7-2,-,-,TGTGCCAGCAGACGTCCAGGCACAGATACGCAGTATTTT,CASRRPGTDTQYF
TRBJ2-7,TRBV20-1,-,TRBD1,TGCAGTGCTAGAGGGGGTGGGACAGGGTTTACGTACGAGCAGTACTTC,CSARGGGTGFTYEQYF
TRBJ2-1,TRBV20-1,-,TRBD2,TGCAGTGCTAGCCAGTCTAGCGGGGGTTACAATGAGCAGTTCTTC,CSASQSSGGYNEQFF
TRBJ1-5,TRBV11-1,few,-,TGTGCCAGCAGCTTAGCGCAAGGGGGGGGCCAGCCCCAGCATTTT,CASSLAQGGGQPQHF
TRBJ1-1,TRBV27,-,TRBD1,TGTGCCACCAGGGATTGGGGACAGGGTCGGCTCACTGAAGCTTTCTTT,CATRDWGQGRLTEAFF
TRBJ2-2,TRBV20-1,few,TRBD2,TGCAGTGCTAGAGAACGAGCGGGAGTAGCCGGGGAGCTGTTTTTT,CSARERAGVAGELFF
TRBJ2-5,TRBV25-1,-,-,TGTGCCAGCAGTGAGTCCTTGTACCAAGAGACCCAGTACTTC,CASSESLYQETQYF
TRBJ2-2,TRBV20-1,-,TRBD2,TGCAGTGCTAGAGGGGTCGGAGGACTAGCGGGAGTTGGCGGCACCGGGGAGCTGTTTTTT,CSARGVGGLAGVGGTGELFF
TRBJ2-1,TRBV10-3,-,-,TGTGCCATCAGTGACCCTAGGCAAGGGTTGCGGTACTTC,CAISDPRQGLRYF
TRBJ2-5,TRBV30,-,-,TGTGCCTGGAGTGGGGGCTATCAAGAGACCCAGTACTTC,CAWSGGYQETQYF
TRBJ1-5,TRBV27,-,-,TGTGCCAGCAGTTGGAATCAGCCCCAGCATTTT,CASSWNQPQHF
TRBJ1-5,TRBV20-1,-,-,TGCAGTGCTAGGGAGGGGCTTTGGGGCAATCAGCCCCAGCATTTT,CSAREGLWGNQPQHF
TRBJ1-2,TRBV5-6,-,-,TGTGCCAGCACCACACGGGGCAGGGAAGCTGGCTACACCTTC,CASTTRGREAGYTF
TRBJ1-2,TRBV20-1,few,TRBD1,TGCAGTGCTAGCCCCTGGAGGGACAGCCCTAACTATGGCTACACCTTC,CSASPWRDSPNYGYTF
TRBJ1-6,TRBV6-1,-,-,TGTGCCAGCAGTGTAAGGTCACTCGATTCACCCCTCCACTTT,CASSVRSLDSPLHF
TRBJ1-1,TRBV10-1,-,TRBD1,TGCGCCAGCAGTTGGGACAGGGGTGAAGAAGCTTTCTTT,CASSWDRGEEAFF
TRBJ1-2,TRBV7-9,-,-,TGTGCCAGCAGCCCAGAAGTGAATCGTCCCCTTCGGGGCTACACCTTC,CASSPEVNRPLRGYTF